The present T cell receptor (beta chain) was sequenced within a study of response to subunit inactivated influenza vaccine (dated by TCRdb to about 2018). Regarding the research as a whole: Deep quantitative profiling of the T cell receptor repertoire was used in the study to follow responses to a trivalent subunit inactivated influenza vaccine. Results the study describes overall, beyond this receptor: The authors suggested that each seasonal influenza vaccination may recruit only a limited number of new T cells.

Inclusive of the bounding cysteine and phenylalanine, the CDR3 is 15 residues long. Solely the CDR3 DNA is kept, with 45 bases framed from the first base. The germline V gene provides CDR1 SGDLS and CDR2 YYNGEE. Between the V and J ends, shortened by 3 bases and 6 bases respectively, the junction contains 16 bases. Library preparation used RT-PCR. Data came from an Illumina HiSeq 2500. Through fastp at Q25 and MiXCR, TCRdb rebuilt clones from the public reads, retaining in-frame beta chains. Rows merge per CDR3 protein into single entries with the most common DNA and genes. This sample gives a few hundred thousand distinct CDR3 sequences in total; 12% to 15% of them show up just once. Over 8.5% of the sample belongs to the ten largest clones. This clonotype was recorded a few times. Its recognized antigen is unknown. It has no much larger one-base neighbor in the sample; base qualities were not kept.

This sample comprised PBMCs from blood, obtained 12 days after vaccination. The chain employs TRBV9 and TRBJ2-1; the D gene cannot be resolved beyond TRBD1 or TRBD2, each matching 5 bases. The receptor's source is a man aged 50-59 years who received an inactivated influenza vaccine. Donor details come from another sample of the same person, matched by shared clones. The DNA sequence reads TGTGCCAGCAGCGCACAGATAGGGACGCCCAATGAGCAGTTCTTC. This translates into CASSAQIGTPNEQFF.